This TCR beta chain was identified in a study of shared clonotypes between healthy human individuals. Study-wide results and caveats: Collection of samples was limited to blood; tissue repertoires likely differ. How much donors shared clonotypes was expected to be affected by sequencing depth.

Concerning this clone itself: Its cognate antigen is unknown. The same CDR3 arises from other DNA sequences in this sample as well.

The run depth of the assay was deep. The repertoire was sequenced with immunoSEQ multiplex PCR; TCRdb's copy has only in-frame clones and lacks some. The profile covers under 2.5 million clones, with around 90% appearing a single time and around 0.4% taken by the ten largest. Per the germline V gene, CDR1 is SGHRS and CDR2 is YFSETQ. This CDR3 region has 14 residues. Trimming pared 1 base from V and 1 base from J, leaving 8 bases between. Material for sequencing was naive CD4+ T cells from PBMCs. Stated subset: CD45RA+ positively selected. This clonotype was obtained from a man younger than 30 in good health. Some clones in this sample may be carry-over from other donors' samples. J is TRBJ1-1 and V is TRBV5-1; a weak D match, TRBD1 (5 bases). CDR3 DNA: TGCGCCAGCAGCTTGAGTGGGGGGAACACTGAAGCTTTCTTT. Its translation is CASSLSGGNTEAFF.